This is a list of T cell receptor beta chains from one sample in a study of shared T cell receptors in the human thymus. Sequencing used immunoSEQ multiplex PCR; TCRdb keeps in-frame clones, though not all of them. The profile shows fewer than 700,000 clones, approximately 88% of them singletons. The sample was also linked to a second study, of human thymus T cells.

The sequencing sample was made of thymocytes. These receptors were collected from a boy under three years old with a congenital heart defect. The CDR3 runs from the conserved cysteine through the conserved F or W. A D gene is named only where the DNA matches it firmly. Size is omitted from some rows. Given values are once, few, many or a class for expanded clones.

abundance	d_gene	j_gene	v_gene	CDR3aa
.	.	TRBJ2-1	TRBV25-1	CASTGPYNEQFF
.	TRBD1	TRBJ2-3	TRBV6-1	CASSGYDRESGTDTQYF
.	TRBD2	TRBJ2-7	TRBV7-2	CASSSPLIGRDDEQYF
.	.	TRBJ2-1	TRBV14	CASSQVLARRSYNEQFF
once	.	TRBJ2-6	TRBV28	CASSFPSQGGSGANVLTF
.	.	TRBJ1-1	TRBV5-1	CASSPTLQGRDTEAFF
.	TRBD2	TRBJ2-5	TRBV5-1	CASSLAGTSGGETQYF
.	TRBD1	TRBJ2-1	TRBV5-1	CASSLGGTGAYNEQFF
once	.	TRBJ1-2	TRBV14	CASSQSLEYTGRNYGYTF
.	TRBD2	TRBJ2-7	TRBV11-1	CASSGVRLSGRVSYEQYF
.	.	TRBJ2-7	TRBV4-2	CASSRGRGIAEQYF
.	.	TRBJ1-3	TRBV5-1	CASSPSTGTLSRANTIYF
.	TRBD1	TRBJ1-5	TRBV5-1	CASSLDGTGGNQPQHF
.	TRBD1	TRBJ1-2	TRBV18	CASSPVGQARPYGYTF
.	TRBD1	TRBJ1-3	TRBV4-2	CASSPLQGENTIYF
.	TRBD2	TRBJ2-1	TRBV5-4	CASSHGFQSSGSGEQFF